These 18 T cell receptor beta chains were all obtained from the same sample, sequenced in a study of blood T cells in healthy people across ages. The use of a sample-barcoded 5' primer and a J-beta primer mix characterized a second PCR of roughly 7 to 11 cycles. In TCRdb, the 5' RACE reads were re-called with MiXCR into one record per CDR3 protein. The table lists 800,000 to 950,000 distinct CDR3 sequences, 25% to 30% of them singletons. This same sample was also taken into another study, of T cells of mothers and their children.

Sample: blood. The receptor set was obtained from a middle-aged woman in good health.

The chain has TRBV5-1 and TRBJ2-4, with D maybe TRBD2 (5 bases). This CDR3 spans 15 amino acids. CDR1 SGHRS and CDR2 YFSETQ come from the germline V gene. Trimming took off 2 bases at V and 13 bases at J, with 22 bases between the two ends. CDR3 amino acids: CASSFSASSYNEQYF. The CDR3 coding sequence is TGCGCCAGCAGCTTTAGCGCAAGCTCCTACAATGAGCAGTACTTC.

V and J are TRBV7-2 and TRBJ2-7; weak D call: TRBD2 (6 bases). The CDR3 is made up of 14 amino acids. Trimming cost V 4 bases and J 3 bases, with 13 bases left between them. CDR1 and CDR2 (germline): SGHTA, FQGNSA. The CDR3 loop is CASSSPERVYEQYF. For the CDR3, the DNA is TGTGCCAGCAGCTCACCCGAGCGGGTCTACGAGCAGTACTTC.

This clonotype was observed a handful of times. The CDR3 protein is CASSLTGGDYEQYF. The DNA for the CDR3 is TGTGCCAGCAGTCTCACAGGGGGGGACTACGAGCAGTACTTC. The gene calls are TRBV28 and TRBJ2-7; maybe TRBD1 (8 bases). Germline CDR1 reads MDHEN; CDR2 reads SYDVKM. Trimming cost V 5 bases and J 3 bases, with 14 bases left between them. CDR3 length: 14 amino acids.

The chain couples TRBV3-1 to TRBJ2-5; unclear D gene. The DNA end lines up better with TRBJ2-7; the J call may be wrong. Germline-derived CDR1 and CDR2 are LGHDT and YNNKEL (reference sequence). This CDR3 is built from 15 residues. The CDR3 reads CASSRLSGRSHEQYF. The CDR3 DNA reads as TGTGCCAGCAGCCGTTTATCAGGAAGGTCCCACGAGCAGTACTTC.

Notes on this clonotype: A much more abundant neighbour one base away suggests this may be a read error. The chain carries TRBV27 and TRBJ2-7, with 8 bases matching TRBD1. The CDR3 length is 15 residues. CDR1 and CDR2 (germline): MNHEY, SMNVEV (reference sequence). Unmatched junction bases numbered 13, after V lost 3 bases and J lost 9 bases. The CDR3 sequence: CASSFGAGGMNMQYF. The DNA of the CDR3 is TGTGCCAGCAGTTTTGGGGCAGGGGGCATGAACATGCAGTACTTC.

This clonotype has just a few counts. The gene calls are TRBV5-6 and TRBJ2-4; 10 bases align to TRBD1. The length of the CDR3 is 15 residues. The V gene's germline CDR1 is SGHDT and CDR2 YYEEEE. Unmatched junction bases numbered 14, after V lost 4 bases and J lost 13 bases. CDR3 in amino acids: CASSPFGTGDRKQYF. CDR3 sequence (DNA): TGTGCCAGCAGCCCCTTCGGGACAGGGGACCGAAAGCAGTACTTC.

The chain is built from TRBV2 and TRBJ1-2; D is unclear. With 0 bases removed from V and 7 bases from J, the gap between germline ends came to 18 bases. Germline CDR1 reads SNHLY; CDR2 reads FYNNEI. This CDR3 region has 16 residues. CDR3 coding DNA: TGTGCCAGCAGTGAAGCGCTTCGAGGCGCCTCGGGTGGCTACACCTTC. Protein sequence: CASSEALRGASGGYTF.

V is TRBV6-5 and J is TRBJ1-2, with 7 bases fitting TRBD1. V lost 0 bases to trimming and J lost 8 bases; unmatched junction nucleotides: 9. CDR3 size: 15 residues. CDR1 is MNHEY, CDR2 SVGAGI, per germline. The CDR3 here is CASSYSKTGSSGYTF. The DNA of the CDR3 is TGTGCCAGCAGTTACTCAAAGACAGGGAGCTCAGGCTACACCTTC.

This clonotype has at least ten counts. The chain combines TRBV4-3 with TRBJ2-1; D call uncertain. The CDR3 runs 13 residues. CDR1 and CDR2 (germline): LGHNA, YSLEER. V dropped 0 bases and J dropped 7 bases, with 7 bases sitting between them. CDR3 residues: CASSQEPWNEQFF. The CDR3 coding sequence is TGCGCCAGCAGCCAAGAGCCTTGGAATGAGCAGTTCTTC.

This sequence joins TRBV5-5 and TRBJ2-7, with a tentative D call TRBD1 (5 bases). In germline, CDR1 is SGHKS, CDR2 YYEKEE (reference sequence). This CDR3 region has 16 residues. The V gene lost 5 bases and the J gene lost 0 bases, with 18 bases spanning the gap. CDR3 sequence: CASSGAGAMHSYEQYF. CDR3 nucleotides: TGTGCCAGCAGTGGGGCCGGAGCGATGCACTCCTACGAGCAGTACTTC.

This clonotype was counted a few times. The chain joins TRBV12-3 or TRBV12-4 to TRBJ2-3; 8 bases agree with TRBD2. This CDR3 has 16 residues. V dropped 4 bases and J dropped 1; count of bases not matched to a gene: 7. CDR3 sequence: CASSYYGGDGTDTQYF. The DNA of the CDR3 is TGTGCCAGCAGTTATTACGGGGGGGATGGCACAGATACGCAGTATTTT.

This clonotype was observed once. A much larger clonotype is one base distant, so this may be a read error. The V gene is TRBV4-3, the J gene TRBJ1-2; D is unresolved. The germline V gene has CDR1 LGHNA and CDR2 YSLEER. CDR3 size: 15 residues. The CDR3 coding sequence is TGCGCCTGCAGCCAAGGAGGTGGCCAGTCCTATGGCTACACCTTC. Its protein is CACSQGGGQSYGYTF.

A few counts support this clonotype. V usage is TRBV12-3 or TRBV12-4 and J usage is TRBJ2-3; TRBD1 matches at 9 bases. Germline trimming cut 5 bases from V and 3 bases from J; bases unmatched to any gene: 12. The CDR3 spans 17 residues. For the CDR3, the DNA is TGTGCCAGCAGTCCCCACAAGGACAGGGGAGGAACAGATACGCAGTATTTT. As protein: CASSPHKDRGGTDTQYF.

Only a few counts were recorded for this clonotype. The rearrangement links TRBV5-1 to TRBJ2-5, with TRBD2 matching 11 bases. From germline, CDR1 is SGHRS and CDR2 YFSETQ. V shed 0 bases, J shed 9 bases, and the junction held 7 bases outside the gene matches. The CDR3 covers 15 residues. This CDR3 reads CASSLVTSGEGAQYF. Here the CDR3 DNA reads TGCGCCAGCAGCTTGGTGACTAGCGGGGAAGGGGCCCAGTACTTC.

This clonotype occurred a few times. The rearrangement uses TRBV7-2 and TRBJ2-1; TRBD2 aligns across 7 bases. Looked up from germline, CDR1 is SGHTA and CDR2 is FQGNSA. The CDR3 runs 13 residues. The J segment lost 10 bases and the V segment lost 5 bases, leaving 8 bases of the junction unmatched. CDR3 sequence (DNA): TGTGCCAGCAGCCCCGGGACTACCACCGAGCAGTTCTTC. Translation gives CASSPGTTTEQFF.

This clonotype turned up a few times. The chain links TRBV3-1 to TRBJ2-7; 11 positions match TRBD2. CDR3 size: 19 residues. The germline V gene encodes CDR1 LGHDT and CDR2 YNNKEL (reference sequence). The V segment lost 0 bases and the J segment 0 bases; nucleotides outside the gene matches: 10. The CDR3 coding sequence is TGTGCCAGCAGCCAAGATCCGGGTTTAGCGGGGGGGAGCTCCTACGAGCAGTACTTC. Its translation: CASSQDPGLAGGSSYEQYF.

A note on this clonotype: One end of the junction is discordant with germline, which a read error may explain. This chain links TRBV5-1 with TRBJ2-6; D ambiguous. The germline V gene encodes CDR1 SGHRS and CDR2 YFSETQ. There are 11 residues in the CDR3. The chain's CDR3 is CASRTGNTEAF. Here the CDR3 DNA reads TGCGCCAGCAGGACTGGGAACACTGAAGCTTTC.

The J gene is TRBJ1-3, the V gene TRBV28; 9 nucleotides align to TRBD1. Germline trimming cut 2 bases from V and 0 bases from J; bases unmatched to any gene: 5. CDR1 is MDHEN and CDR2 is SYDVKM in the germline V gene. The CDR3 sequence is 17 residues long. DNA for the CDR3: TGTGCCAGCAGTTTAACCGGGACAGGGAGCTCTGGAAACACCATATATTTT. Its translation: CASSLTGTGSSGNTIYF.